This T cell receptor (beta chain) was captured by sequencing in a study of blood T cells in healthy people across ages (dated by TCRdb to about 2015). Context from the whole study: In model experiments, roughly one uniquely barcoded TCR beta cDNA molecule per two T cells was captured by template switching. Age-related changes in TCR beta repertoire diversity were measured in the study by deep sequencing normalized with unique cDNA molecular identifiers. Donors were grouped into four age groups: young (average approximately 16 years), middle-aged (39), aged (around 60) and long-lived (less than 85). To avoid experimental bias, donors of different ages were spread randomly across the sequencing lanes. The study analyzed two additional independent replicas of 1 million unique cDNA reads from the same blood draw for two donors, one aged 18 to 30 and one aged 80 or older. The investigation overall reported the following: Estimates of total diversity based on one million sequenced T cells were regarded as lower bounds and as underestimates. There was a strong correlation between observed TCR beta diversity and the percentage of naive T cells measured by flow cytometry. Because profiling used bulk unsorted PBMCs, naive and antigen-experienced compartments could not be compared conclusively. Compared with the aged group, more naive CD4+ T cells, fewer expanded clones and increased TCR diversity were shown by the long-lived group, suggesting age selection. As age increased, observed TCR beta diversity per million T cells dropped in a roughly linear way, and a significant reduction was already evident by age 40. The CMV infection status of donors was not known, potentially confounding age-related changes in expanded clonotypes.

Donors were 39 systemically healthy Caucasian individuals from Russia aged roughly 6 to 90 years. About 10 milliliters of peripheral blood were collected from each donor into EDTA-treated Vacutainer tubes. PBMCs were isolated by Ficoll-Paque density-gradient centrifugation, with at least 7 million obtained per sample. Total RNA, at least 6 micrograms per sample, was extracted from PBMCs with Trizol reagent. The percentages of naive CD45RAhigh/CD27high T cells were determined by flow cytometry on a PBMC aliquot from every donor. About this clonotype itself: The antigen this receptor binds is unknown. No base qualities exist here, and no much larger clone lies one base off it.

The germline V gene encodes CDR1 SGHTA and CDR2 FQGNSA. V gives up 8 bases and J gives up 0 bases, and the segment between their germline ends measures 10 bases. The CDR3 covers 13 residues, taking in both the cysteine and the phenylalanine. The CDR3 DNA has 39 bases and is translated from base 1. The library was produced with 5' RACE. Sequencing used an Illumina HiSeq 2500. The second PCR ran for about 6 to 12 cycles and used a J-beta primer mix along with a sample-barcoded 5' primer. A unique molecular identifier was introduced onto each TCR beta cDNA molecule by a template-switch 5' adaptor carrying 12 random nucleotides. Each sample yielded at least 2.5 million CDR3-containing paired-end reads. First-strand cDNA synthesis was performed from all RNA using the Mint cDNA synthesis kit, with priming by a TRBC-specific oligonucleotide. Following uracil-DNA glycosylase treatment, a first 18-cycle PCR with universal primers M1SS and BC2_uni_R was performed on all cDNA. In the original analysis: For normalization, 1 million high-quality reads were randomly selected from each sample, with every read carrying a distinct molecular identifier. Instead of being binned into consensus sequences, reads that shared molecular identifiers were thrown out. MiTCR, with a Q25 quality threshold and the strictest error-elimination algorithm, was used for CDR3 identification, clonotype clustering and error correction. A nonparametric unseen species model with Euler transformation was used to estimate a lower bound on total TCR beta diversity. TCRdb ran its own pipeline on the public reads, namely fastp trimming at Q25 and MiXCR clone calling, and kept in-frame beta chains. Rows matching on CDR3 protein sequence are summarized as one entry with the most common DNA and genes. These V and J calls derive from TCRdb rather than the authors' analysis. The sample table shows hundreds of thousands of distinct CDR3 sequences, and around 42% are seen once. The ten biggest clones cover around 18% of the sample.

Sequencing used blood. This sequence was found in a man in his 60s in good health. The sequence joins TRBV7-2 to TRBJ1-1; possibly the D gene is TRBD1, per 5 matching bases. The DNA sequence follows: TGTGCCAGCTTCGAGGGGATGAACACTGAAGCTTTCTTT. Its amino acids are CASFEGMNTEAFF.